This T cell receptor beta chain came from a study of blood T cell repertoires in COVID-19. Overall study: The United States, Italy and Spain were the sources of the acute and convalescent COVID-19 samples. PBMCs, B-cell-depleted T cells, or T cells were the source of the cDNA or gDNA that made up the material.

Clinical history reported by participants formed the basis on which cohorts were assigned. In the original analysis: By means of reference gene primer amplification, nucleated cell counts were estimated. Measured with immunoSEQ multiplex PCR; TCRdb has only the in-frame clones, and not every one. V, J and clone size were drawn from that table, and D and trimming were deduced from the DNA. The sample has 300,000 to 400,000 clones, roughly 90% seen once. V lost 0 bases, J lost 0 bases, and 16 bases lay in between. The CDR3 loop spans 18 amino acids. Germline lookup yields CDR1 LGHNT and CDR2 FRNRAP. J is TRBJ2-3 and V is TRBV12-5; D may be TRBD1 (6 bases). This receptor was identified in a woman under 40 with acute COVID-19. The material sequenced was PBMCs or T cells enriched from blood (not recorded which). The CDR3 DNA reads TGTGCTAGTGGTTTGGTAAAGGATGGACAGTCGAGCACAGATACGCAGTATTTT. Translation gives CASGLVKDGQSSTDTQYF.